The 25 T cell receptor beta chains below were found in one sample sequenced in a study of blood T cell repertoires in COVID-19. Measured with immunoSEQ multiplex PCR; TCRdb has only the in-frame clones, and not every one. The sample has 200,000 to 300,000 clones, about 80% seen once. The source material was peripheral blood. Source of these receptors: a woman at least 80 years old with acute or convalescent COVID-19.

This clone appeared a single time. The gene calls are TRBV7-6 and TRBJ2-1; TRBD2 aligns across 11 bases. This CDR3 spans 18 amino acids. Trimming removed 1 base from V and 4 bases from J; junction bases left unmatched: 9. CDR1 is SGHVS, CDR2 FNYEAQ, per germline. The CDR3 loop reads CASSLDPQGLADYNEQFF. CDR3 sequence (DNA): TGTGCCAGCAGCTTAGATCCACAGGGACTAGCGGATTACAATGAGCAGTTCTTC.

This clone was detected only a few times. The V call is TRBV5-5, the J call TRBJ2-5, with TRBD2 identical over 9 bases. In germline, CDR1 is SGHKS, CDR2 YYEKEE (reference sequence). The CDR3 sequence is 14 residues long. The V and J ends lost 4 bases and 5 bases, in that order; junction bases with no gene match: 6. The CDR3 region has the DNA TGTGCCAGCAGCCCGAGGGCGGGGGGGGAGACCCAGTACTTC. Translation: CASSPRAGGETQYF.

The chain couples TRBV28 to TRBJ1-1, with D maybe TRBD1 (5 bases). Germline V gives CDR1 MDHEN, CDR2 SYDVKM. CDR3 length: 14 amino acids. Trimming took 6 bases from V and 1 from J, leaving 12 bases between them. The CDR3 sequence is CASRGAPWNTEAFF. As DNA, the CDR3 is TGTGCCAGCAGAGGGGCACCTTGGAACACTGAAGCTTTCTTT.

The rearrangement links TRBV5-1 to TRBJ1-5; TRBD1 agrees at 7 bases. After removal of 1 base from V and 4 bases from J, the junction contained 17 bases not matched to a gene. CDR3 length: 19 residues. CDR1 and CDR2 from the germline V gene are SGHRS and YFSETQ. The CDR3 region has the DNA TGCGCCAGCAGCTTGACATATCCGGTGAGGACAGGCGTAAATCAGCCCCAGCATTTT. Its protein is CASSLTYPVRTGVNQPQHF. The full variable domain, rest sourced from reference TRBV5-1 and TRBJ1-5, is KAGVTQTPRYLIKTRGQQVTLSCSPISGHRSVSWYQQTPGQGLQFLFEYFSETQRNKGNFPGRFSGRQFSNSRSEMNVSTLELGDSALYLCASSLTYPVRTGVNQPQHFGDGTRLSIL.

The chain has TRBV18 and TRBJ2-3; 12 nucleotides agree with TRBD2. CDR3 size: 15 residues. Trimming cost V 6 bases and J 7 bases; bases outside gene matches: 8. Germline CDR1 is KGHSH and CDR2 is LQKENI. This CDR3 reads CASSSSSGRANTQYF. The CDR3 DNA reads as TGTGCCAGCTCGTCCTCTAGCGGGAGGGCGAATACGCAGTATTTT.

This chain joins TRBV10-3 and TRBJ2-1; weak D call: TRBD1 (5 bases). The V and J ends lost 7 bases and 1 base respectively, with 29 bases between them. Looked up from germline, CDR1 is ENHRY and CDR2 is SYGVKD. This CDR3 contains 20 residues. The CDR3 DNA follows: TGTGCCATCATAGAACGGAGTGGGGCAAGTGTTGACCCTTCCTACAATGAGCAGTTCTTC. It translates to CAIIERSGASVDPSYNEQFF.

The CDR3 coding sequence is TGTGCCAGCAGTCGGACAGGGGTAGAGGGTTTTAATTCACCCCTCCACTTT. Amino acid sequence: CASSRTGVEGFNSPLHF. The chain recombines TRBV6-6 with TRBJ1-6; 9 bases agree with TRBD1. Germline V CDR1 and CDR2: MNHNY, SVGAGI (reference sequence). Losses at the gene ends were 5 bases for V and 6 bases for J; bases not matched to a gene: 11. The CDR3 covers 17 residues.

Written as DNA, the CDR3 is TGTGCCAGCAGCCACTCAAGACGACGGGGGGGGACAGATACGCAGTATTTT. Its translation is CASSHSRRRGGTDTQYF. This chain links TRBV3-1 (or the pseudogene TRBV3-2) with TRBJ2-3; 8 bases are a match to TRBD2. Germline CDR1 and CDR2: LGHDT and YNNKEL (reference sequence). The CDR3 length is 17 residues. J was trimmed by 3 bases and V by 3 bases; bases with no gene match: 11.

The table lists this clone with many counts. V gene TRBV5-6 combines with J gene TRBJ2-3; possibly TRBD1 for D (5 bases). Germline CDR1 and CDR2: SGHDT and YYEEEE. V lost 2 bases and J lost 0, with 10 bases in between. The CDR3 contains 15 residues. The CDR3 nucleotides are TGTGCCAGCAGCTTTAGGGGTATAAGCACAGATACGCAGTATTTT. Protein sequence: CASSFRGISTDTQYF.

The chain combines TRBV7-2 with TRBJ2-1; D might be TRBD1 (6 bases). The CDR3 runs to 15 residues. The V gene's germline CDR1 is SGHTA and CDR2 FQGNSA. V was cut by 1 base and J by 6 bases, with 13 bases left in between. CDR3 region: CASSLGLQGSNEQFF. CDR3 DNA sequence: TGTGCCAGCAGCTTAGGATTACAGGGTAGCAATGAGCAGTTCTTC. Full variable domain (outside the CDR3, taken from reference TRBV7-2 and TRBJ2-1): GAGVSQSPSNKVTEKGKDVELRCDPISGHTALYWYRQSLGQGLEFLIYFQGNSAPDKSGLPSDRFSAERTGGSVSTLTIQRTQQEDSAVYLCASSLGLQGSNEQFFGPGTRLTVL.

The genes are TRBV6-5 and TRBJ1-6; no reliable D call. The CDR3 is 16 amino acids. V lost 3 bases to trimming and J lost 2 bases, with 11 bases between them. CDR1 is MNHEY and CDR2 is SVGAGI in the germline V gene. The CDR3 loop is CASSYAGRPYNSPLHF. The CDR3 coding sequence is TGTGCCAGCAGTTATGCGGGGAGGCCCTATAATTCACCCCTCCACTTT.

The chain uses TRBV7-2 and TRBJ2-7; 9 nucleotides match TRBD1. Germline values: CDR1 SGHTA, CDR2 FQGNSA. V dropped 3 bases and J dropped 4; count of bases not matched to a gene: 4. CDR3 length: 14 amino acids. DNA of the CDR3: TGTGCCAGCAGCTTGCAGGGACAGGGTTACGAGCAGTACTTC. Its protein is CASSLQGQGYEQYF.

The rearrangement uses TRBV27 and TRBJ2-3; D unclear. This CDR3 has 15 amino acids. V was pared by 6 bases and J by 2 bases, with 15 bases between. Germline V lookup: CDR1 MNHEY, CDR2 SMNVEV (reference sequence). The CDR3, as DNA: TGTGCCAGCAGAACCCATTTGGGCCTCACAGATACGCAGTATTTT. This codes for CASRTHLGLTDTQYF.

The chain recombines TRBV7-2 with TRBJ1-1; TRBD1 agrees at 8 bases. Germline CDR1 reads SGHTA; CDR2 reads FQGNSA. CDR3 length equals 15 residues. The ends lost 4 bases at V and 4 bases at J; junction bases unmatched: 8. CDR3 region: CASSSRGRGTTEAFF. The CDR3 DNA reads TGTGCCAGCAGCTCCAGGGGGCGGGGGACCACTGAAGCTTTCTTT.

This chain links TRBV5-5 with TRBJ2-2, with 8 bases fitting TRBD1. The J segment lost 4 bases and the V segment lost 1 base, leaving 3 bases of the junction unmatched. The CDR3 spans 15 residues. Germline V gives CDR1 SGHKS, CDR2 YYEKEE (reference sequence). DNA for the CDR3: TGTGCCAGCAGCTTGAGCCAGGGGGCCACCGGGGAGCTGTTTTTT. It codes for CASSLSQGATGELFF.

For this clone: The junction and the germline gene differ at one end; a read error may be behind it. The chain links TRBV5-6 to TRBJ1-1; D is unresolved. CDR1 is SGHDT, CDR2 YYEEEE, per germline. The CDR3 runs 14 residues. CDR3 DNA sequence: TGTGCCAGCACCTTCGGGTCTAGGAACTCTGAAGCTTTCTTT. Translating gives CASTFGSRNSEAFF.

The genes are TRBV15 and TRBJ2-5; 7 bases agree with TRBD2. The germline gives CDR1 LNHNV, CDR2 YYDKDF (reference sequence). V trimming: 2 bases; J trimming: 4 bases; junction bases outside the gene matches: 7. The CDR3 runs to 15 residues. CDR3 DNA: TGTGCCACCAGCAGATCCGGGACTAATCGAGAGACCCAGTACTTC. As protein: CATSRSGTNRETQYF.

The genes are TRBV7-2 and TRBJ2-3; TRBD2 agrees at 15 bases. CDR3 length equals 19 residues. The trim removed 5 bases at V and 4 bases at J, leaving 13 bases unmatched. Germline CDR1 SGHTA, CDR2 FQGNSA. CDR3 coding DNA: TGTGCCAGCAGCGTCGTACCGGGACTAGCGGGGGGTCGGGCAGATACGCAGTATTTT. It yields the protein CASSVVPGLAGGRADTQYF. Supplemented by reference TRBV7-2 and TRBJ2-3, the full variable domain reads GAGVSQSPSNKVTEKGKDVELRCDPISGHTALYWYRQSLGQGLEFLIYFQGNSAPDKSGLPSDRFSAERTGGSVSTLTIQRTQQEDSAVYLCASSVVPGLAGGRADTQYFGPGTRLTVL.

V usage is TRBV25-1 and J usage is TRBJ2-7, with D tentatively TRBD2 (5 bases). The CDR3 consists of 12 residues. V lost 6 bases and J lost 0, with 6 bases in between. Germline CDR1 MGHDK, CDR2 SYGVNS. As DNA, the CDR3 is TGTGCCAGCAGGGGGAGCTCCTACGAGCAGTACTTC. Its protein is CASRGSSYEQYF.

The rearrangement links TRBV2 to TRBJ1-2, with D possibly TRBD1 on 5 matching bases. CDR1 SNHLY and CDR2 FYNNEI come from the germline V gene. This CDR3 has 12 amino acids. V gave up 7 bases and J gave up 5 bases, with 11 bases separating them. The CDR3 coding sequence is TGTGCCAGCACGGACAAGGCGTATGGCTACACCTTC. Encoded protein: CASTDKAYGYTF.

The V and J genes are TRBV5-1 and TRBJ1-1, with D hard to call. V was trimmed by 4 bases and J by 11 bases, leaving 9 bases between them. The CDR3 is made up of 10 amino acids. CDR1 and CDR2 (germline): SGHRS, YFSETQ. For the CDR3, the DNA is TGCGCCAGCAGCCCCCACCGGGCTTTCTTT. Its translation is CASSPHRAFF.

This clone was picked up a small number of times. The J gene is TRBJ2-1, the V gene TRBV7-9; TRBD2 aligns across 10 bases. This CDR3 has 15 residues. J lost 6 bases, V lost 5 bases, and 7 bases had no gene match. Germline V CDR1 and CDR2: SEHNR, FQNEAQ (reference sequence). In DNA form, the CDR3 reads TGTGCCAGCAGCCAAAGCGGGAGGGCTCTCAATGAGCAGTTCTTC. It encodes CASSQSGRALNEQFF. The whole variable domain, remainder taken from reference TRBV7-9 and TRBJ2-1, is DTGVSQNPRHKITKRGQNVTFRCDPISEHNRLYWYRQTLGQGPEFLTYFQNEAQLEKSRLLSDRFSAERPKGSFSTLEIQRTEQGDSAMYLCASSQSGRALNEQFFGPGTRLTVL.

The chain has TRBV24-1 and TRBJ2-1; maybe TRBD2 (5 bases). The CDR3 loop spans 11 amino acids. The V and J ends lost 9 bases and 5 bases respectively, with 7 bases between them. In germline, CDR1 is KGHDR, CDR2 SFDVKD. This CDR3 is CATGGDNEQFF. As DNA, the CDR3 is TGTGCCACCGGAGGTGACAATGAGCAGTTCTTC.

The genes are TRBV6-6 and TRBJ2-4; 8 nucleotides align to TRBD2. The CDR3 sequence is 15 residues long. Trimming removed 7 bases from V and 7 bases from J; junction bases left unmatched: 12. Germline V gene data show CDR1 as MNHNY and CDR2 as SVGAGI (reference sequence). This chain's CDR3 is CASTPRTSSGNIQYF. The DNA for the CDR3 is TGTGCCAGCACCCCCCGGACTAGCAGTGGGAACATTCAGTACTTC.

The sample holds one count of this clone. The rearrangement uses TRBV5-1 and TRBJ2-1; 15 positions match TRBD2. The junction had 13 bases not matched to a gene; V was cut back by 5 bases and J by 1 base. The germline gives CDR1 SGHRS, CDR2 YFSETQ. The CDR3 runs to 20 residues. The CDR3 region is CASSRYPGTSGGQSYNEQFF. The CDR3 bases are TGCGCCAGCAGTCGATACCCCGGGACTAGCGGGGGGCAGTCCTACAATGAGCAGTTCTTC.